A selection of T cell receptor beta chains follows, all from one sample in a study of T-cell memory formation after mild COVID-19. MiXCR, applied by TCRdb to the 5' RACE reads, yields one record per CDR3 protein. The sample includes about 260,000 distinct CDR3 sequences, approximately 8% seen only once; the top ten take about 20%. Sequencing used PBMCs or a T cell subset sorted from them (not recorded which). The receptors shown here come from a man aged 18 to 35 who had mild COVID-19 (a few samples of this study predate the infection). Cell type and time point are not known. The CDR3 runs from the conserved cysteine through the conserved F or W. Each record gives: CDR3 protein, CDR3 DNA, J gene, V gene, D gene, clone size. A D gene is named only where the DNA matches it firmly. Clone size is shown for a subset of rows, as once, few, many or a class of expanded clone.

CASSLGTSGKETQYF | TGTGCCAGCAGCTTAGGGACTAGCGGTAAAGAGACCCAGTACTTC | TRBJ2-5 | TRBV7-2 | TRBD2 | many
CASSYGTGGEAFF | TGTGCCAGCAGTTACGGGACAGGTGGTGAAGCTTTCTTT | TRBJ1-1 | TRBV6-6 | TRBD1 | few
CASSIWEDQPQHF | TGTGCCAGTAGTATCTGGGAGGATCAGCCCCAGCATTTT | TRBJ1-5 | TRBV19 | . | .
CASSSGGGNSGTNRQFF | TGTGCCAGCAGCTCAGGAGGGGGTAACAGCGGGACCAATCGGCAGTTCTTC | TRBJ2-1 | TRBV7-2 | . | .
CATSPRARGANVLTF | TGTGCCACCAGTCCTCGGGCTCGTGGGGCCAACGTCCTGACTTTC | TRBJ2-6 | TRBV24-1 | . | .
CASSFQGTQPQHF | TGTGCCAGCAGCTTTCAGGGAACGCAGCCCCAGCATTTT | TRBJ1-5 | TRBV5-6 | . | few
CASSLNRVQPQHF | TGTGCCAGCAGCTTAAACAGGGTTCAGCCCCAGCATTTT | TRBJ1-5 | TRBV7-2 | . | few
CASSLSGGFGTDTQYF | TGTGCCAGCAGTTTATCTGGGGGGTTCGGCACAGATACGCAGTATTTT | TRBJ2-3 | TRBV27 | . | .
CASSPPSGVAENIQYF | TGTGCCAGCTCACCACCGTCGGGGGTGGCCGAAAACATTCAGTACTTC | TRBJ2-4 | TRBV18 | . | few
CASSLRGTMNTEAFF | TGTGCCAGCAGCCTCCGGGGAACGATGAACACTGAAGCTTTCTTT | TRBJ1-1 | TRBV14 | . | .
CASSYSGNEQFF | TGTGCCAGCAGTTACTCGGGTAATGAGCAGTTCTTC | TRBJ2-1 | TRBV6-5 | . | many
CASSQAGQGNYGYTF | TGCGCCAGCAGCCAGGCGGGACAGGGGAACTATGGCTACACCTTC | TRBJ1-2 | TRBV4-3 | TRBD1 | many
CSGEGQFTDTQYF | TGCAGCGGCGAGGGACAATTCACAGATACGCAGTATTTT | TRBJ2-3 | TRBV29-1 | . | .
CASSGTGISGELFF | TGTGCCAGCAGTGGGACAGGGATATCCGGGGAGCTGTTTTTT | TRBJ2-2 | TRBV7-9 | TRBD1 | few
CASSLGTGGGDTEAFF | TGCGCCAGCAGCCTTGGGACAGGGGGAGGTGACACTGAAGCTTTCTTT | TRBJ1-1 | TRBV4-1 | TRBD1 | .
CSATGTSGGSDTQYF | TGCAGTGCTACGGGGACTAGCGGGGGATCAGATACGCAGTATTTT | TRBJ2-3 | TRBV20-1 | TRBD2 | .
CASSLDRVSITEAFF | TGCGCCAGCAGCTTGGACAGGGTGTCGATAACTGAAGCTTTCTTT | TRBJ1-1 | TRBV5-1 | . | .
CASSLWRGGTDTQYF | TGTGCCAGCAGTTTATGGCGGGGGGGCACAGATACGCAGTATTTT | TRBJ2-3 | TRBV12-3/TRBV12-4 | TRBD2 | many
CASSLEWNYGYTF | TGTGCCAGCAGCTTGGAGTGGAACTATGGCTACACCTTC | TRBJ1-2 | TRBV5-5 | . | few